Listed below are T cell receptor beta chains from one sample, sequenced in a study of control samples from healthy donors and cancer patients. Profiled with immunoSEQ multiplex PCR; TCRdb holds only in-frame clones, not every one. Among roughly 64,000 clones listed, around nine tenths were seen once. Sequencing input: PBMCs. The receptors originated from a woman aged 50 to 60 with colorectal cancer. CDR3s include the opening cysteine and the closing phenylalanine or tryptophan. A D gene is named only where the DNA matches it firmly. A row's size may be missing; if present it is once, few, many or a size class.

>TRBD1|-|TRBJ1-2|TRBV9
TGTGCCAGCAGCGTAGCCAACAGGGGTAATGGCTACACCTTC
CASSVANRGNGYTF
>TRBD1|-|TRBJ1-2|TRBV19
TGTGCCAGTAGGGACAGGGGGAACCATGGCTACACCTTC
CASRDRGNHGYTF
>-|-|TRBJ2-3|TRBV23-1
TGCGCCAGCAGTCGCTCCGGGCCCCGACCCGCAGATACGCAGTATTTT
CASSRSGPRPADTQYF
>-|-|TRBJ1-2|TRBV2
TGTGCCAGCAGTGCGACAGAGGACTATGGCTACACCTTC
CASSATEDYGYTF
>-|-|TRBJ2-2|TRBV27
TGTGCCAGCAGCACCGGGACTTCGAACACCGGGGAGCTGTTTTTT
CASSTGTSNTGELFF
>-|-|TRBJ2-3|TRBV5-1
TGCGCCAGCAGCTTGGACGGGATTAGCACAGATACGCAGTATTTT
CASSLDGISTDTQYF
>-|-|TRBJ2-4|TRBV4-1
TGCGCCAGCAGCCAAGCAGGCCAGGGGAACATTCAGTACTTC
CASSQAGQGNIQYF
>-|-|TRBJ1-5|TRBV20-1
TGCAGTGCTAGTAGGGGTAGCAATCAGCCCCAGCATTTT
CSASRGSNQPQHF
>-|-|TRBJ2-3|TRBV11-2
TGTGCCAGCAGCTCAACCCGAGGGGGGACCCCCACAGATACGCAGTATTTT
CASSSTRGGTPTDTQYF
>-|once|TRBJ2-2|TRBV4-2
TGTGCCAGCAGCCAAGATGTGGGGGCTTCCACCGGGGAGCTGTTTTTT
CASSQDVGASTGELFF
>TRBD2|-|TRBJ2-5|TRBV11-2
TGTGCCAGCAGCTTACGCACTAGCGGGGCGGAGACCCAGTACTTC
CASSLRTSGAETQYF
>-|-|TRBJ1-2|TRBV12-3/TRBV12-4
TGTGCCAGCAGTGCTGACAGGAACTATGGCTACACCTTC
CASSADRNYGYTF
>-|-|TRBJ1-4|TRBV29-1
TGCAGCGTTTTGACAGGAACAACTAATGAAAAACTGTTTTTT
CSVLTGTTNEKLFF
>-|-|TRBJ1-4|TRBV2
TGTGCCAGCAAGGAGGGTAATGAAAAACTGTTTTTT
CASKEGNEKLFF
>-|-|TRBJ1-6|TRBV7-3
TGTGCCAGCAGCCTTCGACAAAATTGGGATTCACCCCTCCACTTT
CASSLRQNWDSPLHF
>-|-|TRBJ2-6|TRBV2
TGTGCCAGCAGTGTGACGGGCCACATAAACCTATCTGGGGCCAACGTCCTGACTTTC
CASSVTGHINLSGANVLTF
>-|-|TRBJ2-7|TRBV5-1
TGCGCCAGCAGATCCGGGCTAGGATCCTACGAGCAGTACTTC
CASRSGLGSYEQYF